The clone carrying this TCR beta chain has a handful of counts. Its cognate antigen is unknown. The DNA ends 3 residues before the CDR3 does, and the rest of the CDR3 is filled in from the germline J gene. Control and CVID samples contributed equal amounts of genomic DNA. Data came from immunoSEQ multiplex PCR; TCRdb stores just in-frame clones and leaves some out. Recorded here are approximately 29,000 clones, none singletons. This entry belongs to a study of T cell clonality in common variable immunodeficiency. The study's findings and limits: Common variable immunodeficiency TCR beta sequences reportedly had fewer deletions and N-nucleotide insertions.

This CDR3 comprises 14 residues. V lost 7 bases to trimming and J lost 2 bases, with 16 bases between them. Germline V gene sequence: CDR1 DFQATT, CDR2 SNEGSKA (reference sequence). CVID meant reduced serum IgG, IgA and/or IgM plus specific antibody deficiency. No CVID subject was ill or on immunomodulatory drugs when sampled. Sequencing was carried out using peripheral blood mononuclear cells. The chain is built from TRBV20-1 and TRBJ2-3, with D possibly TRBD2 on 7 matching bases. The TCR comes from a human donor with common variable immunodeficiency. Partial CDR3 DNA: TGCAGTGGGACTGGAGGGGGGGACACAGATACG. Its translation: CSGTGGGDTDT. The whole CDR3 reads CSGTGGGDTDTQYF.